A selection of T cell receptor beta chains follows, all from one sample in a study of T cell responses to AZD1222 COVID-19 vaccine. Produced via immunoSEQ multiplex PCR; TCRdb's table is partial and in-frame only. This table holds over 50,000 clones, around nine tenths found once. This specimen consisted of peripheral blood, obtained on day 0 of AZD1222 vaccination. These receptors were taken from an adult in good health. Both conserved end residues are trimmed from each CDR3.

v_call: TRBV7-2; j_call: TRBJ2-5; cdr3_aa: ASSGRTSGRGETQY
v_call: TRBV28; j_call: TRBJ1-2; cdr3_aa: AGEFRQGYGYT
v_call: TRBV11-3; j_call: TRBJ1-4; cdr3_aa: ASSLRGVNEKLF
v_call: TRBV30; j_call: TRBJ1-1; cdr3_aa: AWNRGTEAF
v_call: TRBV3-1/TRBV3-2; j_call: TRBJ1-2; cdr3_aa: ASSQVGGISNYGYT
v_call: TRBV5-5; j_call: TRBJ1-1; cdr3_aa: ASSLQGRASGKNTEAF
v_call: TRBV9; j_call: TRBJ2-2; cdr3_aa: ASSVVGQGTNTGELF
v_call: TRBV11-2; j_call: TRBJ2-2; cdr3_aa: ASSLGRSGELF
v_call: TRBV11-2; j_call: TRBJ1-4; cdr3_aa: ASSRDRGGEKLF
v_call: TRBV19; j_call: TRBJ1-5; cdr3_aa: ASSGAGNQPQH
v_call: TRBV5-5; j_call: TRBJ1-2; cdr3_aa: ASSLEGRVTYGYT
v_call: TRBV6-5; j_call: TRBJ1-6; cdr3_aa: ASSSLGGRNNSPLH
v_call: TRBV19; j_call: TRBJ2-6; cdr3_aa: ASSIEGPRDFWSGANVLT